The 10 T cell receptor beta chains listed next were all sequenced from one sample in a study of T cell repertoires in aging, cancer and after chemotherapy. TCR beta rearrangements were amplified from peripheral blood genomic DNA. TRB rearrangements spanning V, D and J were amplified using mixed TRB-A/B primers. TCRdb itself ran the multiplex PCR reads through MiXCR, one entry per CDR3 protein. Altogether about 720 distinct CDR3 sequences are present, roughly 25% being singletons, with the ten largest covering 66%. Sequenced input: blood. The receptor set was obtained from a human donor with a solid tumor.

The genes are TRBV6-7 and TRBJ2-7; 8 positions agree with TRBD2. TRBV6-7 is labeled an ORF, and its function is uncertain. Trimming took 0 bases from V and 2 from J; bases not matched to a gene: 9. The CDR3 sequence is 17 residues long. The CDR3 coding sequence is TGTGCCAGCAGTTACTCGAAGGGACTAGGGGACCCCTACGAGCAGTACTTC. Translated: CASSYSKGLGDPYEQYF.

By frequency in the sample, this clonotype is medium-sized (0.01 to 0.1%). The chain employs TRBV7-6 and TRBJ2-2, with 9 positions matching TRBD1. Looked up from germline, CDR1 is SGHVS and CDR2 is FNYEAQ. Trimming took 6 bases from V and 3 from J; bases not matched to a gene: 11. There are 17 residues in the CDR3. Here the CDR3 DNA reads TGTGCCAGCAGTCGAGGGGGGACAGGGTCGTACACCGGGGAGCTGTTTTTT. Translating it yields CASSRGGTGSYTGELFF.

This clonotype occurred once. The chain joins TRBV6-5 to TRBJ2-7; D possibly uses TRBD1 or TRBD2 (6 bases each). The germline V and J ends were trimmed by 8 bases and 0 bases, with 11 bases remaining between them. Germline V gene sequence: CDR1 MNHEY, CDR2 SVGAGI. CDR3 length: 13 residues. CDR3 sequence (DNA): TGTGCCAGCCGGAGGGGGGTCTCCTACGAGCAGTACTTC. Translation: CASRRGVSYEQYF.

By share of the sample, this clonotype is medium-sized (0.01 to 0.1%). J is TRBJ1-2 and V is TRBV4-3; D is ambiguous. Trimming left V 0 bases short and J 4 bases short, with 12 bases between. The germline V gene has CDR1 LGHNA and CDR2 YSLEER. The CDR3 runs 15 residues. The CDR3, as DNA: TGCGCCAGCAGCCAAGAGATCCAATCTGGCTATGGCTACACCTTC. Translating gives CASSQEIQSGYGYTF.

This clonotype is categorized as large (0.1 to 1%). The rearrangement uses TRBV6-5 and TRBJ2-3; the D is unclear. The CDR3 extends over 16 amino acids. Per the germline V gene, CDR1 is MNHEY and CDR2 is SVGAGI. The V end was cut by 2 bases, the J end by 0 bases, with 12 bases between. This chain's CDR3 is CASSYQQIPSTDTQYF. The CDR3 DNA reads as TGTGCCAGCAGTTACCAACAGATTCCTAGCACAGATACGCAGTATTTT.

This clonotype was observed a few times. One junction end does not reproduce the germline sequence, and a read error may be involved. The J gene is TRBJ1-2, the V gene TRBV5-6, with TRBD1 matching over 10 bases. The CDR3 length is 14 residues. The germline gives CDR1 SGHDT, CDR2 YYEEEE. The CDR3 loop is CASSGGQGNYGYTF. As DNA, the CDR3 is TGCGCCAGCAGCGGGGGACAGGGGAACTATGGCTACACCTTC.

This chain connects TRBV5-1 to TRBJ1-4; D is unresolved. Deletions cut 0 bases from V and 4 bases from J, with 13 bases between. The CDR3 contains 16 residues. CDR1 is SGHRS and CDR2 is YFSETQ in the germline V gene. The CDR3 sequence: CASSLVSERNNEKLFF. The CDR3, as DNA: TGCGCCAGCAGCTTGGTTTCGGAGAGGAATAATGAAAAACTGTTTTTT.

The CDR3 DNA reads as TGTGCCAGCAGCCAAGCGACAGCCAGTGAGCAGTTCTTC. Its protein is CASSQATASEQFF. The genes are TRBV6-2 or TRBV6-3 and TRBJ2-1; TRBD1 might be the D (5 bases). This CDR3 has 13 amino acids. The V gene lost 6 bases and the J gene lost 9 bases, with 15 bases spanning the gap. Germline values: CDR1 MNHEY, CDR2 SVGEGT.

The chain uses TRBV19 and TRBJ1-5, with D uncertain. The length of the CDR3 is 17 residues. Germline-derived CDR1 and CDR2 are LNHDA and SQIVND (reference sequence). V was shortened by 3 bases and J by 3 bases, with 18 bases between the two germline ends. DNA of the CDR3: TGTGCCAGTAGTATTTTTGACGGACCCCGACTCAATCAGCCCCAGCATTTT. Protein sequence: CASSIFDGPRLNQPQHF.

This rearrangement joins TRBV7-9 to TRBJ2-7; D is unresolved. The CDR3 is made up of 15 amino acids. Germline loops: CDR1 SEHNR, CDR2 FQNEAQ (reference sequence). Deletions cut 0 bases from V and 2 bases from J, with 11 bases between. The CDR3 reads CASSLAGVIAYEQYF. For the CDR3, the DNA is TGTGCCAGCAGCTTAGCGGGTGTGATCGCCTACGAGCAGTACTTC.